This TCR beta chain originates from a study of T-cell reconstitution after alpha-beta-depleted transplantation in children. Overall study findings and caveats: After transplant, at about two months, alpha-beta T cells were reportedly derived from several hundred expanded graft clones.

Germline CDR1 MGHRA, CDR2 YSYEKL. This CDR3 has 12 amino acids. V was clipped by 6 bases and J by 5 bases; unmatched bases: 1. This clonotype has more than one count but fewer than ten. Its target is not known. Unique molecular identifiers were incorporated during preparation of the TCRbeta library. MiXCR, run by TCRdb on the PCR reads, gives a single entry per CDR3 protein. Of roughly 490,000 distinct CDR3 sequences in the sample, approximately 10% were seen once. This clonotype was obtained from a female patient aged 2-9 years who had a stem cell transplant for aplastic anemia, so the T cells may come from the graft donor. The sequences come from PBMCs, mostly from graft donor cells, collected 180 days after TCRalphabeta/CD19-depleted stem cell transplant. The chain joins TRBV4-1 to TRBJ2-1; 7 nucleotides agree with TRBD1. This chain's CDR3 is CASRGGNNEQFF. In DNA, the CDR3 is TGCGCCAGCAGAGGGGGCAACAATGAGCAGTTCTTC.